This T cell receptor beta chain was identified in a study of human T cells and chemical hapten exposure. The CDR3 covers 13 residues. Per germline, CDR1 SQVTM and CDR2 ANQGSEA. V was clipped by 7 bases and J by 4 bases, with 16 bases between them. The study's library attached unique molecular identifiers to single cDNA molecules. In TCRdb, the RACE reads were re-called with MiXCR into one record per CDR3 protein. The sample lists around 300,000 distinct CDR3 sequences; around 7% were seen once. This clonotype was seen at least ten times. Time point of the sample: pre-sensitization, week 0. As for treatment: therapeutic diphenylcyclopropenone sensitization with weekly scalp DPC.

Sequences were derived from whole blood, sampled in connection with sensitization to the hapten diphenylcyclopropenone (DPC). This TCR came from a man between 18 and 35 years old with alopecia areata. Some clones in this sample may be carry-over from other donors' samples. The chain is built from TRBV29-1 and TRBJ1-1, with D unclear. This CDR3 reads CSARGEIVTEAFF. CDR3 sequence (DNA): TGCAGCGCCCGTGGGGAGATAGTCACTGAAGCTTTCTTT.